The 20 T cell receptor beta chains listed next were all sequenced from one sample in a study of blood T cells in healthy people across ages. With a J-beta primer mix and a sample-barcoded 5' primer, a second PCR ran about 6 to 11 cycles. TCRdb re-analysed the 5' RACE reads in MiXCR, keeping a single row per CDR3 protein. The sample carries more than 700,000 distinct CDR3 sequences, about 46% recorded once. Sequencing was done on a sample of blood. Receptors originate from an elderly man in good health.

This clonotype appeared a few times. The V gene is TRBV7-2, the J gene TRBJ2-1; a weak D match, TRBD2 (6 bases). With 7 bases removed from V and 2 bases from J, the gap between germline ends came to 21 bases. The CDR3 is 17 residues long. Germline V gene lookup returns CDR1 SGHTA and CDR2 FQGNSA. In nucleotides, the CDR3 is TGTGCCAGCACGAGCCTTACCATAGCGGCGACCTACAATGAGCAGTTCTTC. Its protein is CASTSLTIAATYNEQFF.

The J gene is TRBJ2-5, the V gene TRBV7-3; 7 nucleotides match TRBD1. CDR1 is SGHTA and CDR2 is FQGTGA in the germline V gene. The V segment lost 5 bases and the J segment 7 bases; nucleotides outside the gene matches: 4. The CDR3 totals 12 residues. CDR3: CASSQPGGTQYF. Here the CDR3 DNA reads TGTGCCAGCAGCCAACCAGGGGGGACCCAGTACTTC.

The CDR3: CASILHFTSGSTGELFF. The DNA for the CDR3 is TGTGCCAGCATCTTACACTTTACTTCTGGTAGCACCGGGGAGCTGTTTTTT. The J gene is TRBJ2-2, the V gene TRBV5-5; unclear D gene. Germline CDR1 SGHKS, CDR2 YYEKEE (reference sequence). V lost 6 bases and J lost 4, with 22 bases in between. The CDR3 runs to 17 residues.

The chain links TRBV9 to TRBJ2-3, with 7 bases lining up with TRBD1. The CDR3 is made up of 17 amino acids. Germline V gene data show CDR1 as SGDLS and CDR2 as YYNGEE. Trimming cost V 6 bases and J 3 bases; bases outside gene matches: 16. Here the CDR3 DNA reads TGTGCCAGCACCCCCTCCTCGGGACAGCGAGGGACAGATACGCAGTATTTT. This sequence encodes CASTPSSGQRGTDTQYF.

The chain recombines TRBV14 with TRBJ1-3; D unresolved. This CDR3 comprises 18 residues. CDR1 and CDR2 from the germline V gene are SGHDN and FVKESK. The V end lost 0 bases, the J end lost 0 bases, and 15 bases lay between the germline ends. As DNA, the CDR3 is TGTGCCAGCAGCCAAGATAGGCCCTCATCAAGCTCTGGAAACACCATATATTTT. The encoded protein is CASSQDRPSSSSGNTIYF.

DNA of the CDR3: TGCAGTGCTAGAAAGGGGGAGGGACCCTACGAGCAGTACTTC. Translating it yields CSARKGEGPYEQYF. The rearrangement links TRBV20-1 to TRBJ2-7, with D perhaps matching TRBD2 (7 bases). Germline V gives CDR1 DFQATT, CDR2 SNEGSKA (reference sequence). This CDR3 spans 14 amino acids. V lost 2 bases and J 2 bases, leaving 13 bases between the germline ends.

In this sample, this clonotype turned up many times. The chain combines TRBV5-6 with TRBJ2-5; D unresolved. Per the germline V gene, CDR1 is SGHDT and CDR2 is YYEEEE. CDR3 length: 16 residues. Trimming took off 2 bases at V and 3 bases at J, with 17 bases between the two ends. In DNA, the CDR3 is TGTGCCAGCAGCTTTTTAATGGGTTCGGAAAAAGAGACCCAGTACTTC. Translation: CASSFLMGSEKETQYF.

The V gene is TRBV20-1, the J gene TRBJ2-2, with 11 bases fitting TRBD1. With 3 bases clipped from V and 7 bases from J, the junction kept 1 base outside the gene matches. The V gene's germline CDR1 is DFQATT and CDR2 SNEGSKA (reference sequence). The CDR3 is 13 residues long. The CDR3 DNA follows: TGCAGTGCTAGGGGACAGGGGGGCGGGGAGCTGTTTTTT. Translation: CSARGQGGGELFF.

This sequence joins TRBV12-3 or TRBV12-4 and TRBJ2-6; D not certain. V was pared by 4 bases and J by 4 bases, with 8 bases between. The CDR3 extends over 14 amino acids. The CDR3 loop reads CASSSALGANVLTF. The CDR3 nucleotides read TGTGCCAGCAGTTCCGCTCTCGGGGCCAACGTCCTGACTTTC.

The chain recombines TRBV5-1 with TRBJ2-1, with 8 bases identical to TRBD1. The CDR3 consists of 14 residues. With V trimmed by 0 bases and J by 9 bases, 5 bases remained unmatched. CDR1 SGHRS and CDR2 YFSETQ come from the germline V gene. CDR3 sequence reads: CASSLETGVCEQFF. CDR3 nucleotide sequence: TGCGCCAGCAGCTTGGAGACAGGGGTATGTGAGCAGTTCTTC.

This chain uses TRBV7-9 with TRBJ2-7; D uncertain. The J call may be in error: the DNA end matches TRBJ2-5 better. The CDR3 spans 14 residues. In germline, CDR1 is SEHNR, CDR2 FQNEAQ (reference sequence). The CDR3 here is CASSASEFRETQYF. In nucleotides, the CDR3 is TGTGCCAGCAGCGCCTCCGAATTTAGGGAGACCCAGTACTTC.

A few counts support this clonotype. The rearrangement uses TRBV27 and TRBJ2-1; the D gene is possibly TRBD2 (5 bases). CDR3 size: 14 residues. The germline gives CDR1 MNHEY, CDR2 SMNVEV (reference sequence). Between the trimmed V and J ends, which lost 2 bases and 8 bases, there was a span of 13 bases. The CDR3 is CASSLTSFVHEQFF. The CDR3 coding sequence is TGTGCCAGCAGTTTAACTAGTTTTGTTCATGAGCAGTTCTTC.

The CDR3 DNA sequence: TGCAGTGCTAGAGGGGGGGTCGCGGGGGATTCTTACAATGAGCAGTACTTC. As protein: CSARGGVAGDSYNEQYF. The chain links TRBV20-1 to TRBJ2-7; 7 nucleotides agree with TRBD2. The CDR3 runs 17 residues. CDR1 is DFQATT and CDR2 is SNEGSKA in the germline V gene (reference sequence). The trim removed 1 base at V and 7 bases at J, leaving 19 bases unmatched.

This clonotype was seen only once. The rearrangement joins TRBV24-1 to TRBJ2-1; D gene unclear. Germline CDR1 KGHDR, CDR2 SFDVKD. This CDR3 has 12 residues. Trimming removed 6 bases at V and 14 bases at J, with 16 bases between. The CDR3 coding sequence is TGTGCCACCAGTCCGACCCACCGAAGGGAGTTCTTC. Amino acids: CATSPTHRREFF.

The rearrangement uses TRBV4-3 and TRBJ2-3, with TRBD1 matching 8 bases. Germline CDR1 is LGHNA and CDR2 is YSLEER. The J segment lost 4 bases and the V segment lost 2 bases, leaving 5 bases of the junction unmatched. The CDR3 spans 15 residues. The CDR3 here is CASSQWTGKADTQYF. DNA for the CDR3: TGCGCCAGCAGCCAATGGACAGGGAAAGCAGATACGCAGTATTTT.

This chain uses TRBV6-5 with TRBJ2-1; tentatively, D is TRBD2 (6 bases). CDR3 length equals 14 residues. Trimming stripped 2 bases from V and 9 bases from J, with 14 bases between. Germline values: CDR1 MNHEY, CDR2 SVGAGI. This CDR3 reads CASSYPTRDAEQFF. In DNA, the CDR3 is TGTGCCAGCAGTTACCCGACTAGAGATGCTGAGCAGTTCTTC.

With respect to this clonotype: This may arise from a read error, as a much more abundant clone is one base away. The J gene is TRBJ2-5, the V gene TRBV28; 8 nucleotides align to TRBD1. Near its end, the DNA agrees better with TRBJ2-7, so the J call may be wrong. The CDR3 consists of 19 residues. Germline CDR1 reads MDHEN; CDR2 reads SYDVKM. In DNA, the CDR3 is TGTGCCAGCAGTTTATTAAAACTACGACAGGGGTACAGCCCCTACGAGCAGTACTTC. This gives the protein CASSLLKLRQGYSPYEQYF.

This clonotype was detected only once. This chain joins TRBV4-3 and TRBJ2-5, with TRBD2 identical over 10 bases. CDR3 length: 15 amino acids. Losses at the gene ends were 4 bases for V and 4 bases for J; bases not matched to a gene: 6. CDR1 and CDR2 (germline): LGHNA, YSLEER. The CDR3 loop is CASSPRAGGPETQYF. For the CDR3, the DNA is TGCGCCAGCAGCCCCCGAGCGGGAGGGCCAGAGACCCAGTACTTC.

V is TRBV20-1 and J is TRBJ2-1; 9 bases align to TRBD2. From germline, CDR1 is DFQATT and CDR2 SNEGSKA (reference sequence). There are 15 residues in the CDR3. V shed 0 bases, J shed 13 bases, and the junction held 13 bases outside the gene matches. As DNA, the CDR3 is TGCAGTGCTAGAGATCGCTTTACTAGCGGGCAGACCCAGTTCTTC. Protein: CSARDRFTSGQTQFF.

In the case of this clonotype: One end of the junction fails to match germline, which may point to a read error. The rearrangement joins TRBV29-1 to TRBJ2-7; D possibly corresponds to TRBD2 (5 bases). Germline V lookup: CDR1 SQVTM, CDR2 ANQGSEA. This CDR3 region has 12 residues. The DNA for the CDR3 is TGCGGCGTTGACAACGCCGGAGGCGAGCAGTACTTC. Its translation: CGVDNAGGEQYF.